This T cell receptor beta chain originates from a study of T cells in Graves' hyperthyroidism and ophthalmopathy. Amplification of TCR beta CDR3 regions used RNA as the template. Primed by the HTBI set, a first-round RT-PCR was run on the TCR CDR3. TCRdb ran MiXCR on the multiplex PCR reads and lists one entry per CDR3 protein. The data contain roughly 400,000 distinct CDR3 sequences, around an eighth of them singletons. General study points: By a 13 V-J model, ophthalmopathy was set apart from stable hyperthyroidism. Among clonotypes expanded in thyroid above 0.001, most were also found in blood.

Of note for this clonotype: The antigen remains undetermined.

Each person with ophthalmopathy scored at least 3 on the Clinical Activity Score, reached NOSPECS grade 4 or higher, and had been ill under 3 months. Exclusion criteria comprised uncontrolled infection, other autoimmune disease, pregnancy or lactation. The receptor's source is a man aged 45 to 65 with Graves' ophthalmopathy. The specimen sequenced was blood.

The CDR3 spells CASSTGTGRSSYNEQFF. The CDR3 bases are TGTGCCAGTAGTACAGGGACAGGGCGGAGCTCCTACAATGAGCAGTTCTTC. This chain uses TRBV19 with TRBJ2-1; TRBD1 agrees at 9 bases. V was pared by 4 bases and J by 0 bases, with 7 bases of the junction left unmatched. The CDR3 has 17 residues. The germline V gene has CDR1 LNHDA and CDR2 SQIVND (reference sequence).